This T cell receptor beta chain was profiled in a study of identical twins. General study findings and limits: While abundant cord blood beta clonotypes carried fewer insertions, memory repertoires showed no such pattern. Models predicted too little out-of-frame TCR alpha sharing in monozygotic twins.

This clonotype was picked up many times. What it recognizes is unknown. cDNA molecules carried unique molecular identifiers, and template switching added a universal primer site. TCRdb fed the 5' RACE reads into MiXCR, producing one record per CDR3 protein. Among about 100,000 distinct CDR3 sequences, under 6.5% were seen once, and the ten largest hold about 12%. This CDR3 spans 13 amino acids. J gave up 9 bases and V 5 bases, and 4 bases lay outside the gene matches. Germline CDR1 and CDR2: KGHDR and SFDVKD. The sample taken for sequencing was memory T cells sorted from blood. The sequence was obtained from a woman between 50 and 59 years old in good health. The chain links TRBV24-1 to TRBJ2-1; TRBD2 matches at 9 bases. In nucleotides, the CDR3 is TGTGCCACCAGTGCCCTAGCGGGAAGTGAGCAGTTCTTC. This sequence encodes CATSALAGSEQFF.